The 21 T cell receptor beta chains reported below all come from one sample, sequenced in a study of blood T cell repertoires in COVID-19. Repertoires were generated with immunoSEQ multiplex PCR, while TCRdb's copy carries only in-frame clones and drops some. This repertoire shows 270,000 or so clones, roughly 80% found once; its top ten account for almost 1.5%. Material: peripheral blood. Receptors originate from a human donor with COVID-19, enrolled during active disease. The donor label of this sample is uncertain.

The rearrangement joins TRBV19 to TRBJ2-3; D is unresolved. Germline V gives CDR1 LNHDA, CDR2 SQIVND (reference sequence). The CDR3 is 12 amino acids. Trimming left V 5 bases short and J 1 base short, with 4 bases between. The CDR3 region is CASSRGTDTQYF. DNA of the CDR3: TGTGCCAGTAGTCGGGGCACAGATACGCAGTATTTT.

This chain's CDR3 is CAWSVPGGQGGLKHEQYF. CDR3 nucleotides: TGTGCCTGGAGTGTCCCGGGCGGACAGGGAGGGTTGAAGCACGAGCAGTACTTC. The chain carries TRBV30 and TRBJ2-7, with a tentative D call TRBD1 (8 bases). In germline, CDR1 is GTSNPN, CDR2 SVGIG (reference sequence). This CDR3 is built from 18 residues. V lost 0 bases to trimming and J lost 5 bases, with 26 bases between them. Supplemented by reference TRBV30 and TRBJ2-7, the full variable domain reads SQTIHQWPATLVQPVGSPLSLECTVEGTSNPNLYWYRQAAGRGLQLLFYSVGIGQISSEVPQNLSASRPQDRQFILSSKKLLLSDSGFYLCAWSVPGGQGGLKHEQYFGPGTRLTVT.

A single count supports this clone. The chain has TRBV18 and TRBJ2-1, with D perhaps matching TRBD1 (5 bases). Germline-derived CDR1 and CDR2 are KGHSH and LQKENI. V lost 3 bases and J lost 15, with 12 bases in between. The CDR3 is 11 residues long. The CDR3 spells CASSPDQQVFF. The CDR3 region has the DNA TGTGCCAGCTCACCGGACCAACAGGTGTTCTTC.

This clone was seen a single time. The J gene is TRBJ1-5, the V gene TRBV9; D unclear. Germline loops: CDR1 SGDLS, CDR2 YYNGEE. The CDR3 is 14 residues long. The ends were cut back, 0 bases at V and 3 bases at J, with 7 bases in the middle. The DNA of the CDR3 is TGTGCCAGCAGCGTAGACCAGGCCAATCAGCCCCAGCATTTT. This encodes CASSVDQANQPQHF. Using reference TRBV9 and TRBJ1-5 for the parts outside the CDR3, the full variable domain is DSGVTQTPKHLITATGQRVTLRCSPRSGDLSVYWYQQSLDQGLQFLIQYYNGEERAKGNILERFSAQQFPDLHSELNLSSLELGDSALYFCASSVDQANQPQHFGDGTRLSIL.

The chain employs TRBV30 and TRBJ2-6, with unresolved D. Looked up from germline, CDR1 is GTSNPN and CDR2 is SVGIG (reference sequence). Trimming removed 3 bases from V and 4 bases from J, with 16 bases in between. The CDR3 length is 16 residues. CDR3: CAWRTVGLSGANVLTF. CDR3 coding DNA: TGTGCCTGGAGAACCGTTGGGCTCTCCGGGGCCAACGTCCTGACTTTC.

The CDR3 DNA reads as TGTGCCAGTCAGCTACAATGGACAGGGGGGCAGCCCCAGCATTTT. This encodes CASQLQWTGGQPQHF. This chain connects TRBV19 to TRBJ1-5, with 10 bases matching TRBD1. The J segment lost 7 bases and the V segment lost 8 bases, leaving 11 bases of the junction unmatched. The CDR3 loop spans 15 amino acids. Germline assignment: CDR1 LNHDA and CDR2 SQIVND (reference sequence).

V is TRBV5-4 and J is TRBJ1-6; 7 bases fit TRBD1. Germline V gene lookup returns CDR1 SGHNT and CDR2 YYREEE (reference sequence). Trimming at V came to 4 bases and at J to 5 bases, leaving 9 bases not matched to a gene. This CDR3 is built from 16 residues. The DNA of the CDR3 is TGTGCCAGCAGCCGACAACAGGGGCGAGATAATTCACCCCTCCACTTT. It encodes CASSRQQGRDNSPLHF.

The CDR3 protein is CASSWAGQDSYEQYF. CDR3 DNA: TGCGCCAGCAGCTGGGCGGGACAGGACTCCTACGAGCAGTACTTC. The rearrangement uses TRBV5-1 and TRBJ2-7, with 8 bases lining up with TRBD1. Trimming cost V 3 bases and J 0 bases; bases outside gene matches: 5. Per the germline V gene, CDR1 is SGHRS and CDR2 is YFSETQ. This CDR3 comprises 15 residues.

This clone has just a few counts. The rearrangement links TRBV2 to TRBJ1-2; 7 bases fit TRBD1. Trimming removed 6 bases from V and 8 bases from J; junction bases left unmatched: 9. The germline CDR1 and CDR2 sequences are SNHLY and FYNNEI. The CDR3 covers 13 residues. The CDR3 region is CASRDTGDRGYTF. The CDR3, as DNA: TGTGCCAGCAGAGACACAGGGGATCGGGGCTACACCTTC.

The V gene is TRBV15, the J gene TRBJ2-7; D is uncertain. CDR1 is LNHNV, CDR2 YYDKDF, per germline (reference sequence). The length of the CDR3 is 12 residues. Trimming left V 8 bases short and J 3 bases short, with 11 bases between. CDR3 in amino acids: CATSRSDYEQYF. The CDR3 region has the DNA TGTGCCACCTCGAGGTCAGACTACGAGCAGTACTTC.

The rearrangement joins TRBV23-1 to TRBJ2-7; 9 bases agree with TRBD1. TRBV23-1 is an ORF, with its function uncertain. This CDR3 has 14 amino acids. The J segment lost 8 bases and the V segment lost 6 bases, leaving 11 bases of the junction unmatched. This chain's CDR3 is CASSLGSGQGQQYF. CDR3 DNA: TGCGCCAGCAGCCTAGGGTCGGGACAGGGTCAGCAGTACTTC.

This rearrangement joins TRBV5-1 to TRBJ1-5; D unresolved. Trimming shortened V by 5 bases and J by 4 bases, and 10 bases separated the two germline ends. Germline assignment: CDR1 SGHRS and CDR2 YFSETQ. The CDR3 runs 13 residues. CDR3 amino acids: CASREDGNQPQHF. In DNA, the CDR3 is TGCGCCAGCAGGGAGGACGGGAATCAGCCCCAGCATTTT.

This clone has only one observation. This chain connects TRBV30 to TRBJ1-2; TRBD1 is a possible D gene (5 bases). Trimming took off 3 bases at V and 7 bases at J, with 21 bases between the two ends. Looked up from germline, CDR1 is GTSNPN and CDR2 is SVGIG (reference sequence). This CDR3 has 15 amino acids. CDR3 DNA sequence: TGTGCCTGGAGCCGGGACCTTCGGCGGGAAGGTGGCTACACCTTC. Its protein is CAWSRDLRREGGYTF.

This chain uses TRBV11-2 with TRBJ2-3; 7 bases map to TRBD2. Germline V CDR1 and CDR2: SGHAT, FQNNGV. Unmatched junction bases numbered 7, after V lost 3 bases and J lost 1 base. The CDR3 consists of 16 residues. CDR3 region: CASSFEGGARTDTQYF. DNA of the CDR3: TGTGCCAGCAGCTTTGAGGGAGGGGCCCGCACAGATACGCAGTATTTT.

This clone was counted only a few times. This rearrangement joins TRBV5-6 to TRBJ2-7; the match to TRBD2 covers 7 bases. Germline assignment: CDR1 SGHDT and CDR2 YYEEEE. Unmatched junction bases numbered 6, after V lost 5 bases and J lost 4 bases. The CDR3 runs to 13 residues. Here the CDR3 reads CASSQGLVYEQYF. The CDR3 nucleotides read TGTGCCAGCAGTCAAGGACTAGTGTACGAGCAGTACTTC.

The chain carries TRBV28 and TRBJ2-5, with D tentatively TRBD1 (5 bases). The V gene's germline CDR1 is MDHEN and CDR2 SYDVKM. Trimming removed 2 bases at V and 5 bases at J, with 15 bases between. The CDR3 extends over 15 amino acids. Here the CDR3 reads CASSLPLGGAETQYF. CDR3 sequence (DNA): TGTGCCAGCAGTTTACCCCTCGGTGGGGCTGAGACCCAGTACTTC.

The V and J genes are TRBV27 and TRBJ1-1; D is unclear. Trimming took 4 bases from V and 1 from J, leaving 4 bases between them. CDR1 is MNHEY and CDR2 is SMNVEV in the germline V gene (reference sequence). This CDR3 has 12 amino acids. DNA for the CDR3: TGTGCCAGCAGTTCCGGGAACACTGAAGCTTTCTTT. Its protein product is CASSSGNTEAFF.

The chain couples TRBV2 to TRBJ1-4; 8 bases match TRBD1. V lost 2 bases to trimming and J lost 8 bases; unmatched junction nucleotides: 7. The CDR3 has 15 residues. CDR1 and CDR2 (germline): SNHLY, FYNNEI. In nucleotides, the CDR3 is TGTGCCAGCAGTGAATTGGGGACAGGAGGGGAAAAACTGTTTTTT. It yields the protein CASSELGTGGEKLFF.

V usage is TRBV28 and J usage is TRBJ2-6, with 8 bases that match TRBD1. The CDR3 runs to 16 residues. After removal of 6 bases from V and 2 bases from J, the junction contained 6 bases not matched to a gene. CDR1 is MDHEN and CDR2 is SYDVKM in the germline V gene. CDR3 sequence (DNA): TGTGCCAGCAGCCCTGACAGGGGCCCTGGGGCCAACGTCCTGACTTTC. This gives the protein CASSPDRGPGANVLTF.

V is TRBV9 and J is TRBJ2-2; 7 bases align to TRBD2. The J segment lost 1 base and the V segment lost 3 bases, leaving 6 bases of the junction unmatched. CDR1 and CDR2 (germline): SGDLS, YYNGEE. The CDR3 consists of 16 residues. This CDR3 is CASSALSGGNTGELFF. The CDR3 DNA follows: TGTGCCAGCAGCGCCCTCTCGGGAGGGAACACCGGGGAGCTGTTTTTT.

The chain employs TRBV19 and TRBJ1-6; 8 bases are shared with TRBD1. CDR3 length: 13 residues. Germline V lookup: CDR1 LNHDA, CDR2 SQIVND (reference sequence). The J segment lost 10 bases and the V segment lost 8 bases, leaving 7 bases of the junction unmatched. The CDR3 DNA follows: TGTGCCAGTGCCGGGACAGGAAACTCACCCCTCCACTTT. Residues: CASAGTGNSPLHF.